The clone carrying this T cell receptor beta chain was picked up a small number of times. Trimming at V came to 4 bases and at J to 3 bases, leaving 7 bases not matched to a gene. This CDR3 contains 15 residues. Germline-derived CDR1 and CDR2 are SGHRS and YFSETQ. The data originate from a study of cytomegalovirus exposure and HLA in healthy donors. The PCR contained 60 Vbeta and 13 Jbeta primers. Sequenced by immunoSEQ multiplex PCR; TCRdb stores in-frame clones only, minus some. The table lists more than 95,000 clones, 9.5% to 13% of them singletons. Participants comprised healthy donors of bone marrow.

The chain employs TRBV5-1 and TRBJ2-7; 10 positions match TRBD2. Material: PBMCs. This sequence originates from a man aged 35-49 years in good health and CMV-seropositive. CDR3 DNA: TGCGCCAGCAGCCCGCTAGCGGGAGAGGGCTACGAGCAGTACTTC. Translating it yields CASSPLAGEGYEQYF.